These 20 T cell receptor beta chains were sequenced from one sample in a study of cytomegalovirus exposure and HLA in healthy donors. Primers included in the PCR were 60 Vbeta and 13 Jbeta primers. Sequencing was performed with immunoSEQ multiplex PCR; in TCRdb, only in-frame clones are kept and a portion is missing. Counted here are 40,000 to 55,000 clones, more than 60% occurring once; the ten biggest clones make up around 2.9%. Sequenced material: PBMCs. The receptors were sampled from a woman in her 40s in good health and CMV-seropositive.

The chain employs TRBV29-1 and TRBJ2-3; maybe TRBD2 (6 bases). Germline V gives CDR1 SQVTM, CDR2 ANQGSEA. V shed 6 bases and J shed 0 bases, with 25 bases lying between them. CDR3 length: 18 amino acids. CDR3 sequence reads: CSVVEVKLRDLSTDTQYF. CDR3 DNA sequence: TGCAGCGTCGTCGAGGTAAAGCTGCGGGACCTTAGCACAGATACGCAGTATTTT.

This chain joins TRBV5-1 and TRBJ2-2; 7 bases agree with TRBD1. The J segment lost 5 bases and the V segment lost 3 bases, leaving 10 bases of the junction unmatched. Germline CDR1 SGHRS, CDR2 YFSETQ. The CDR3 sequence is 16 residues long. The CDR3 protein is CASSSWTGRPTGELFF. The CDR3 nucleotides are TGCGCCAGCAGCTCCTGGACAGGCCGACCTACCGGGGAGCTGTTTTTT.

V is TRBV30 and J is TRBJ2-7, with TRBD1 identical over 10 bases. J gave up 4 bases and V 5 bases, and 8 bases lay outside the gene matches. Germline CDR1 GTSNPN, CDR2 SVGIG (reference sequence). The CDR3 runs to 14 residues. CDR3 region: CAWGSGTGVYEQYF. For the CDR3, the DNA is TGTGCCTGGGGTTCCGGGACAGGGGTATACGAGCAGTACTTC.

The V gene is TRBV7-9, the J gene TRBJ2-5; TRBD1 matches at 7 bases. The germline V gene has CDR1 SEHNR and CDR2 FQNEAQ (reference sequence). The ends lost 5 bases at V and 3 bases at J; junction bases unmatched: 0. CDR3 length: 12 amino acids. CDR3 sequence: CASSGTEETQYF. The CDR3 DNA follows: TGTGCCAGCAGCGGGACAGAAGAGACCCAGTACTTC.

The rearrangement joins TRBV6-1 to TRBJ2-3; 8 nucleotides align to TRBD2. The J segment lost 3 bases and the V segment lost 7 bases, leaving 6 bases of the junction unmatched. The CDR3 extends over 14 amino acids. The V gene's germline CDR1 is MNHNS and CDR2 SASEGT. As DNA, the CDR3 is TGTGCCAGCACCCCGGGACTAGGAACAGATACGCAGTATTTT. It is translated as CASTPGLGTDTQYF.

The chain uses TRBV5-4 and TRBJ1-2; TRBD1 might be the D (5 bases). CDR1 and CDR2 from the germline V gene are SGHNT and YYREEE (reference sequence). The CDR3 length is 14 residues. V was trimmed by 1 base and J by 3 bases, leaving 10 bases between them. CDR3 DNA sequence: TGTGCCAGCAGCTTGCTGGGGGGAGACTATGGCTACACCTTC. Its protein is CASSLLGGDYGYTF.

The chain recombines TRBV5-1 with TRBJ1-6, with D maybe TRBD1 (5 bases). Looked up from germline, CDR1 is SGHRS and CDR2 is YFSETQ. There are 14 residues in the CDR3. The germline V and J ends were trimmed by 4 bases and 7 bases, with 12 bases remaining between them. In DNA, the CDR3 is TGCGCCAGCAGCGAGGGGACTACCAATTCACCCCTCCACTTT. Its translation: CASSEGTTNSPLHF.

The rearrangement uses TRBV7-6 and TRBJ2-5; TRBD1 aligns across 9 bases. J gave up 4 bases and V 5 bases, and 8 bases lay outside the gene matches. CDR3 size: 15 residues. Germline lookup yields CDR1 SGHVS and CDR2 FNYEAQ. The CDR3 DNA follows: TGTGCCAGCAGCGCCGAGGGACAGGGAGGAGAGACCCAGTACTTC. Its protein product is CASSAEGQGGETQYF.

The CDR3 coding sequence is TGTGCCAGCAGCCAAGACATCTCCCAGCGGGGCACAGATACGCAGTATTTT. Its protein is CASSQDISQRGTDTQYF. V is TRBV4-2 and J is TRBJ2-3; D might be TRBD2 (6 bases). This CDR3 spans 17 amino acids. Trimming took off 0 bases at V and 1 base at J, with 14 bases between the two ends. Per the germline V gene, CDR1 is LGHNA and CDR2 is YNFKEQ.

V is TRBV14 and J is TRBJ1-3; D is unresolved. This CDR3 is built from 17 residues. Germline CDR1 SGHDN, CDR2 FVKESK. The V gene lost 3 bases and the J gene lost 3 bases, with 18 bases spanning the gap. Here the CDR3 reads CASSQPTTGFFGNTIYF. CDR3 nucleotides: TGTGCCAGCAGCCAGCCGACAACGGGGTTTTTTGGAAACACCATATATTTT.

This chain uses TRBV6-1 with TRBJ1-4; D unclear. V was cut by 8 bases and J by 7 bases, with 14 bases left in between. CDR3 size: 13 residues. Looked up from germline, CDR1 is MNHNS and CDR2 is SASEGT. The CDR3 bases are TGTGCCAGCTTGAGGCTACTAAGTGAAAAACTGTTTTTT. Amino acid sequence: CASLRLLSEKLFF.

V gene TRBV7-2 combines with J gene TRBJ1-5; D possibly corresponds to TRBD1 (6 bases). The germline V and J ends were trimmed by 1 base and 3 bases, with 10 bases remaining between them. In germline, CDR1 is SGHTA, CDR2 FQGNSA. The CDR3 has 15 amino acids. CDR3: CASSLGGQLNQPQHF. The CDR3, as DNA: TGTGCCAGCAGCTTAGGAGGACAGCTCAATCAGCCCCAGCATTTT.

The chain uses TRBV4-2 and TRBJ2-3; D perhaps matches TRBD1 (5 bases). The ends were cut back, 0 bases at V and 1 base at J, with 11 bases in the middle. CDR3 length: 16 amino acids. Germline V gene data show CDR1 as LGHNA and CDR2 as YNFKEQ. In DNA form, the CDR3 reads TGTGCCAGCAGCCAAGAGGGGCCCCCACGCACAGATACGCAGTATTTT. Protein product: CASSQEGPPRTDTQYF.

This sequence joins TRBV29-1 and TRBJ1-4, with a weak D call TRBD1 (5 bases). Germline CDR1 is SQVTM and CDR2 is ANQGSEA. The V end lost 6 bases, the J end lost 0 bases, and 8 bases lay between the germline ends. The CDR3 is made up of 13 amino acids. This CDR3 reads CSVAGTTNEKLFF. Here the CDR3 DNA reads TGCAGCGTGGCAGGGACAACTAATGAAAAACTGTTTTTT.

This sequence joins TRBV6-5 and TRBJ2-3, with TRBD2 matching 11 bases. V was clipped by 6 bases and J by 5 bases; unmatched bases: 1. The V gene's germline CDR1 is MNHEY and CDR2 SVGAGI. CDR3 size: 13 residues. The CDR3 spells CASSGTSGDTQYF. For the CDR3, the DNA is TGTGCCAGCAGCGGGACTAGCGGAGATACGCAGTATTTT.

This chain connects TRBV15 to TRBJ2-3; D might be TRBD2 (5 bases). Germline CDR1 reads LNHNV; CDR2 reads YYDKDF (reference sequence). This CDR3 comprises 16 residues. V shed 1 base and J shed 0 bases, with 11 bases lying between them. This chain's CDR3 is CATSRGGAASTDTQYF. CDR3 nucleotides: TGTGCCACCAGCAGAGGGGGAGCGGCAAGCACAGATACGCAGTATTTT. Combining the CDR3 with reference TRBV15 and TRBJ2-3 gives the whole variable domain DAMVIQNPRYQVTQFGKPVTLSCSQTLNHNVMYWYQQKSSQAPKLLFHYYDKDFNNEADTPDNFQSRRPNTSFCFLDIRSPGLGDTAMYLCATSRGGAASTDTQYFGPGTRLTVL.

This clone was detected once. The chain joins TRBV14 to TRBJ2-7, with 10 nucleotides matching TRBD1. V was clipped by 6 bases and J by 5 bases; unmatched bases: 7. Per germline, CDR1 SGHDN and CDR2 FVKESK. The CDR3 is 14 residues long. Written as DNA, the CDR3 is TGTGCCAGCAGACTTACCGGGACAGGGGACGAGCAGTACTTC. Protein sequence: CASRLTGTGDEQYF.

This chain uses TRBV5-1 with TRBJ2-2, with no clear D. CDR1 is SGHRS and CDR2 is YFSETQ in the germline V gene. The V end lost 1 base, the J end lost 4 bases, and 11 bases lay between the germline ends. The CDR3 covers 15 residues. CDR3 residues: CASSLNDGGTGELFF. The CDR3 bases are TGCGCCAGCAGCTTGAACGACGGCGGCACCGGGGAGCTGTTTTTT.

This chain connects TRBV7-2 to TRBJ2-3; D might be TRBD2 (7 bases). Deletions cut 3 bases from V and 1 base from J, with 23 bases between. Looked up from germline, CDR1 is SGHTA and CDR2 is FQGNSA. The CDR3 is 19 amino acids. CDR3 protein: CASSFKLGFGGLGTDTQYF. The CDR3 region has the DNA TGTGCCAGCAGCTTTAAATTGGGGTTCGGGGGGCTGGGCACAGATACGCAGTATTTT.

This clone appeared a few times. J is TRBJ1-2 and V is TRBV5-1; no firm D call. V was cut by 0 bases and J by 2 bases, with 8 bases left in between. CDR1 SGHRS and CDR2 YFSETQ come from the germline V gene. There are 14 residues in the CDR3. The CDR3 sequence is CASSLGEGNYGYTF. The DNA for the CDR3 is TGCGCCAGCAGCTTGGGGGAGGGCAACTATGGCTACACCTTC. The whole variable domain, filled in from reference TRBV5-1 and TRBJ1-2, reads KAGVTQTPRYLIKTRGQQVTLSCSPISGHRSVSWYQQTPGQGLQFLFEYFSETQRNKGNFPGRFSGRQFSNSRSEMNVSTLELGDSALYLCASSLGEGNYGYTFGSGTRLTVV.